Shown below are 10 T cell receptor beta chains from a single sample sequenced in a study of cytomegalovirus exposure and HLA in healthy donors. 60 Vbeta and 13 Jbeta primers were used in PCR. Data came from immunoSEQ multiplex PCR; TCRdb stores just in-frame clones and leaves some out. Altogether 200,000 to 250,000 clones are present, about 85% being singletons, with the ten largest covering 1% to 1.5%. Sample: PBMCs. Every receptor here comes from a human donor in good health.

To note about this clone: Other DNA variants within this sample encode the same CDR3. The chain has TRBV18 and TRBJ2-1, with 10 nucleotides matching TRBD2. Per the germline V gene, CDR1 is KGHSH and CDR2 is LQKENI. CDR3 length: 15 amino acids. After removal of 0 bases from V and 6 bases from J, the junction contained 2 bases not matched to a gene. The CDR3, as DNA: TGTGCCAGCTCACCACCCAGCGGGAGGGCCAATGAGCAGTTCTTC. Protein: CASSPPSGRANEQFF.

This clone has a single count. This chain connects TRBV15 to TRBJ2-1; 8 bases are a match to TRBD2. The V gene's germline CDR1 is LNHNV and CDR2 YYDKDF (reference sequence). V dropped 1 base and J dropped 6; count of bases not matched to a gene: 5. This CDR3 spans 15 amino acids. The CDR3 protein is CATSRVAGGGNEQFF. For the CDR3, the DNA is TGTGCCACCAGCAGAGTGGCGGGAGGAGGCAATGAGCAGTTCTTC.

V usage is TRBV5-4 and J usage is TRBJ1-4, with 11 bases matching TRBD1. J was trimmed by 7 bases and V by 2 bases; bases with no gene match: 4. The CDR3 runs 15 residues. CDR1 and CDR2 from the germline V gene are SGHNT and YYREEE (reference sequence). The CDR3 loop reads CASSFPGTGGEKLFF. The DNA of the CDR3 is TGTGCCAGCAGCTTCCCCGGGACAGGGGGTGAAAAACTGTTTTTT.

This chain joins TRBV14 and TRBJ2-1; the match to TRBD2 covers 10 bases. Per germline, CDR1 SGHDN and CDR2 FVKESK. The V segment lost 6 bases and the J segment 4 bases; nucleotides outside the gene matches: 3. The CDR3 loop spans 14 amino acids. The CDR3: CASSGTSVYNEQFF. CDR3 bases: TGTGCCAGCAGTGGGACTAGCGTTTACAATGAGCAGTTCTTC.

The chain joins TRBV7-3 to TRBJ2-3, with 7 bases matching TRBD1. The germline V gene has CDR1 SGHTA and CDR2 FQGTGA. V trimming: 7 bases; J trimming: 2 bases; junction bases outside the gene matches: 6. The CDR3 has 14 residues. The CDR3 DNA is TGTGCCAGCAAGCCAGGGGGAGCCACAGATACGCAGTATTTT. It is translated as CASKPGGATDTQYF.

The chain recombines TRBV7-2 with TRBJ2-1; 11 nucleotides line up with TRBD2. With 1 base clipped from V and 0 bases from J, the junction kept 2 bases outside the gene matches. In germline, CDR1 is SGHTA, CDR2 FQGNSA. This CDR3 is 17 amino acids long. The CDR3 bases are TGTGCCAGCAGCTTAGGACTAGCGGGGACCTCCTACAATGAGCAGTTCTTC. Its protein is CASSLGLAGTSYNEQFF.

The chain has TRBV9 and TRBJ2-2; no reliable D call. From germline, CDR1 is SGDLS and CDR2 YYNGEE. V was cut by 6 bases and J by 1 base, with 10 bases left in between. The CDR3 loop spans 14 amino acids. The CDR3 region is CASTSPGNTGELFF. CDR3 bases: TGTGCCAGCACCTCACCGGGGAACACCGGGGAGCTGTTTTTT.

The chain has TRBV2 and TRBJ2-3, with 7 positions matching TRBD1. CDR1 and CDR2 (germline): SNHLY, FYNNEI. Germline trimming cut 5 bases from V and 0 bases from J; bases unmatched to any gene: 5. The length of the CDR3 is 15 residues. The CDR3 DNA is TGTGCCAGCAGTAGACAGGGAACTAGCACAGATACGCAGTATTTT. Translating it yields CASSRQGTSTDTQYF. The complete variable domain, with remaining parts taken from reference TRBV2 and TRBJ2-3, reads EPEVTQTPSHQVTQMGQEVILRCVPISNHLYFYWYRQILGQKVEFLVSFYNNEISEKSEIFDDQFSVERPDGSNFTLKIRSTKLEDSAMYFCASSRQGTSTDTQYFGPGTRLTVL.

The CDR3 here is CASSLSEDRAGGREQYF. The CDR3 nucleotides read TGTGCCAGCAGTTTATCCGAGGACAGGGCGGGGGGGCGCGAGCAGTACTTC. This chain uses TRBV27 with TRBJ2-7, with a possible D match to TRBD2 (9 bases). From germline, CDR1 is MNHEY and CDR2 SMNVEV (reference sequence). The CDR3 has 17 amino acids. Trimming cost V 0 bases and J 6 bases, with 21 bases left between them.

This sequence joins TRBV27 and TRBJ2-1; D not certain. Trimming removed 3 bases from V and 2 bases from J, with 5 bases in between. The CDR3 is made up of 13 amino acids. Germline V CDR1 and CDR2: MNHEY, SMNVEV (reference sequence). CDR3 DNA: TGTGCCAGCAGTTTGGCTGCCTACAATGAGCAGTTCTTC. Amino acids: CASSLAAYNEQFF.